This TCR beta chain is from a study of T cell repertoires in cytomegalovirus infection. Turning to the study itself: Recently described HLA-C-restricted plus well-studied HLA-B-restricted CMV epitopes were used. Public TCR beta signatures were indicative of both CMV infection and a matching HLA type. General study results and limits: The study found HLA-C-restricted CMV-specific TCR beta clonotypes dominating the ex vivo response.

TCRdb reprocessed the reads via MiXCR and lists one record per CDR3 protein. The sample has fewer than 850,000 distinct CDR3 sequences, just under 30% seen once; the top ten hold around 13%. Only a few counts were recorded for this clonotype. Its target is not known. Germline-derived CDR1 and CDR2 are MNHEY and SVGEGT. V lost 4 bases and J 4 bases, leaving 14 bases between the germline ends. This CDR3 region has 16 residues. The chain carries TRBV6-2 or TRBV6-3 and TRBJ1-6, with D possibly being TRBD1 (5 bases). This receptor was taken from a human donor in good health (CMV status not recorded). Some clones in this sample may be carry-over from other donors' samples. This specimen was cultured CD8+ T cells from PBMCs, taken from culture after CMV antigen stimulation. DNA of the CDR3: TGTGCCAGCAGTTTTCGCGATGGGGGTTATAATTCACCCCTCCACTTT. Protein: CASSFRDGGYNSPLHF.